This T cell receptor (beta chain) derives from a study of T cell clones after liver transplantation. The overall study: Immunosuppression withdrawal was tried within 2 years after liver transplantation in this trial. TCRbeta sequencing after a pre-transplant mixed lymphocyte reaction identified graft-donor-reactive clones, later tracked in post-transplant blood.

CD3+CD4+ and CD3+CD8+ cells were FACS-sorted from thawed unstimulated PBMCs. Concerning this clone itself: What it recognizes is unknown.

The CDR3 spans 14 residues. Germline V gene sequence: CDR1 SGHRS, CDR2 YFSETQ. Losses at the gene ends were 2 bases for V and 5 bases for J; bases not matched to a gene: 3. Method: immunoSEQ multiplex PCR; TCRdb's copy keeps in-frame clones and lacks some. The profile shows about 70,000 clones, under 90% of them singletons. General study points: Donor-reactive sequences fell more than third party-reactive ones, suggesting partial deletion.

The chain links TRBV5-1 to TRBJ2-1, with 8 bases fitting TRBD2. The TCR sequence derives from a human patient who received a liver transplant. Some of the T cells may derive from the graft donor. The material sequenced was CD4+ T cells from blood, taken 12 months after liver transplant. Here the CDR3 reads CASSLQRENNEQFF. Written as DNA, the CDR3 is TGCGCCAGCAGCTTACAGCGGGAGAACAATGAGCAGTTCTTC. Variable domain in full (rest from reference TRBV5-1 and TRBJ2-1): KAGVTQTPRYLIKTRGQQVTLSCSPISGHRSVSWYQQTPGQGLQFLFEYFSETQRNKGNFPGRFSGRQFSNSRSEMNVSTLELGDSALYLCASSLQRENNEQFFGPGTRLTVL.